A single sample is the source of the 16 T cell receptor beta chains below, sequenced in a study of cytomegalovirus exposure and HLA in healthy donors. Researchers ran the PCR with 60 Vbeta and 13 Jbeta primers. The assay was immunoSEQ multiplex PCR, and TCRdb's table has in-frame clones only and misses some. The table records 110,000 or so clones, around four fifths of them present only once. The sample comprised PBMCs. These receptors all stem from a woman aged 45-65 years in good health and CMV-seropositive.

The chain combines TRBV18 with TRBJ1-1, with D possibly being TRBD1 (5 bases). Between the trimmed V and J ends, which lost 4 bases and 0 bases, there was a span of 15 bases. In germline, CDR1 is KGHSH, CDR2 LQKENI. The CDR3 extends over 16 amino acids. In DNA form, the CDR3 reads TGTGCCAGCTCACAGTTACAGGAGTCGATGAACACTGAAGCTTTCTTT. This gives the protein CASSQLQESMNTEAFF.

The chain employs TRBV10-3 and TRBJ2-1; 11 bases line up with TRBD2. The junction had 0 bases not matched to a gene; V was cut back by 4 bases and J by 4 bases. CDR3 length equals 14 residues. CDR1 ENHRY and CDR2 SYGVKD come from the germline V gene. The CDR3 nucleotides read TGTGCCATCAGTGGGACTAGCGGGTACAATGAGCAGTTCTTC. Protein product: CAISGTSGYNEQFF.

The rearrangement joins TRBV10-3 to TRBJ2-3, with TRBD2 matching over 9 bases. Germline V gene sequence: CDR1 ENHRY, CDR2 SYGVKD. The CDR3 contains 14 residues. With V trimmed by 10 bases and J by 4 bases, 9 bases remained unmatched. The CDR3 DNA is TGTGCCACTTTAGCGGGGGAGAGCCCAGATACGCAGTATTTT. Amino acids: CATLAGESPDTQYF.

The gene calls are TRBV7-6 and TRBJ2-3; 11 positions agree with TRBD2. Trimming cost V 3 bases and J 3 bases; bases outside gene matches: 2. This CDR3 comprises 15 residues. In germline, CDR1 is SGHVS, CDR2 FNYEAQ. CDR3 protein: CASSFSGGETDTQYF. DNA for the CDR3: TGTGCCAGCAGCTTTAGCGGGGGGGAGACAGATACGCAGTATTTT. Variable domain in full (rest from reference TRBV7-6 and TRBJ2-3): GAGVSQSPRYKVTKRGQDVALRCDPISGHVSLYWYRQALGQGPEFLTYFNYEAQQDKSGLPNDRFSAERPEGSISTLTIQRTEQRDSAMYRCASSFSGGETDTQYFGPGTRLTVL.

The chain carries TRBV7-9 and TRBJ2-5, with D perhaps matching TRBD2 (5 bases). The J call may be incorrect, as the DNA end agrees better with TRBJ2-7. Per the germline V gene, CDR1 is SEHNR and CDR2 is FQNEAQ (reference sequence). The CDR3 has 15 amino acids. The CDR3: CASSPGDLRSYEQYF. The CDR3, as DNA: TGTGCCAGCAGCCCCGGGGATCTACGGAGCTACGAGCAGTACTTC.

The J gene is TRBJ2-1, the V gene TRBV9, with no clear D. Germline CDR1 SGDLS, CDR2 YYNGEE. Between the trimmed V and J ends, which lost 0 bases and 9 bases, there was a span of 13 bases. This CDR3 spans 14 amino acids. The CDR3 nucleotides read TGTGCCAGCAGCGTAGACACGGCTGGGCGTGAGCAGTTCTTC. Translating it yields CASSVDTAGREQFF.

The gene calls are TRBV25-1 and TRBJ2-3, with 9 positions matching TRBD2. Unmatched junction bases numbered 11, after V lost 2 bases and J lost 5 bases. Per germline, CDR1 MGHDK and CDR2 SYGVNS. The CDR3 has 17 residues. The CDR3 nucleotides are TGTGCCAGCAGTGAAGCAGCGGGGGGCAAGGGGTTAGATACGCAGTATTTT. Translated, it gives CASSEAAGGKGLDTQYF.

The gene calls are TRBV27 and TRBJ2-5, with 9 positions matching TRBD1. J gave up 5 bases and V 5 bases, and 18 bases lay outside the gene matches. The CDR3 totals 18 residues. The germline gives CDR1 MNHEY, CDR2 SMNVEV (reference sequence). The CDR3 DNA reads TGTGCCAGCAGTCCGTACCTAGTCAGGACAGGGGAAGGGGAGACCCAGTACTTC. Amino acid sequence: CASSPYLVRTGEGETQYF.

For the CDR3, the DNA is TGTGCCAGCAGCCATAATCAGGGGTACAATGAGCAGTTCTTC. Protein: CASSHNQGYNEQFF. J is TRBJ2-1 and V is TRBV11-1; possibly TRBD1 for D (6 bases). Per the germline V gene, CDR1 is SGHAT and CDR2 is FQDESV (reference sequence). The V end was cut by 5 bases, the J end by 4 bases, with 12 bases between. This CDR3 spans 14 amino acids.

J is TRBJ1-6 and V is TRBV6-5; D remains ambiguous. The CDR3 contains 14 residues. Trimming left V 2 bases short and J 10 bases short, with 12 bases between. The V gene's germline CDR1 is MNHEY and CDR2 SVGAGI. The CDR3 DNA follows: TGTGCCAGCAGTTACATTTCCCCCTCCTCACCCCTCCACTTT. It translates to CASSYISPSSPLHF.

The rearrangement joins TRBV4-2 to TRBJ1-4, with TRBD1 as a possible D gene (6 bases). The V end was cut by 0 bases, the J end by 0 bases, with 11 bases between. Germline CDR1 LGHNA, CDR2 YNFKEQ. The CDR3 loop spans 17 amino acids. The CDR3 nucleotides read TGTGCCAGCAGCCAAGACGCCAGGGGACCAACTAATGAAAAACTGTTTTTT. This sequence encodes CASSQDARGPTNEKLFF.

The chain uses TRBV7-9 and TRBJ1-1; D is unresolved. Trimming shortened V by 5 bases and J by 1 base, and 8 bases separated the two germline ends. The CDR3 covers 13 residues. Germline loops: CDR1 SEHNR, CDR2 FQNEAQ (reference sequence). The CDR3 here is CASSLRQNTEAFF. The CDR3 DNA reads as TGTGCCAGCAGCCTCAGACAGAACACTGAAGCTTTCTTT.

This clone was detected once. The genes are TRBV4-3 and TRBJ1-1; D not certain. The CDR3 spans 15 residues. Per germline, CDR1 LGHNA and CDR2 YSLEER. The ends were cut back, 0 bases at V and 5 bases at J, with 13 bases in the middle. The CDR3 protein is CASSQERFAGTEAFF. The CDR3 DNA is TGCGCCAGCAGCCAAGAAAGATTCGCGGGGACTGAAGCTTTCTTT.

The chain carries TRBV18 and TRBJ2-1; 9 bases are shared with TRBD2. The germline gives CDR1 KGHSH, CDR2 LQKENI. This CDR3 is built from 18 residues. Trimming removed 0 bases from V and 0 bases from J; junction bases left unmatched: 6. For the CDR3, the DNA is TGTGCCAGCTCACCACCTGGAGCGGGAGGCCGCTCCTACAATGAGCAGTTCTTC. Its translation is CASSPPGAGGRSYNEQFF.

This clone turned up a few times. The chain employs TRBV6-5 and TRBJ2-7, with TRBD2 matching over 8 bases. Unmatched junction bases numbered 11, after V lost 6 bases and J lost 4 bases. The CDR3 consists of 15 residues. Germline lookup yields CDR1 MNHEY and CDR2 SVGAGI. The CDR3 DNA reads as TGTGCCAGCAGAACCGGGACTAGGGGGGCATACGAGCAGTACTTC. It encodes CASRTGTRGAYEQYF.

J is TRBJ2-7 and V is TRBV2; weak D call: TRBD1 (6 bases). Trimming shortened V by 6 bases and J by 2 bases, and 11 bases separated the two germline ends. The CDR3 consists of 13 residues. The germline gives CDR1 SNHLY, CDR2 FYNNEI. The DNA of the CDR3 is TGTGCCAGCAGACCGAGGACAGCCTACGAGCAGTACTTC. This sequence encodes CASRPRTAYEQYF.